The T cell receptor (beta chain) described here comes from a study of CD8 T cells in Susac syndrome. General study findings and limits: TCR sequencing and HLA analysis covered a relatively small number of individuals.

An amount of RNA that ranged from roughly 0.5 to 1 ug was reverse transcribed with random hexamers. TCR beta CDR3 was amplified by immunoSEQ covering 54 Vbeta and 13 Jbeta. Via MiXCR, TCRdb re-called the immunoSEQ multiplex PCR reads, giving one row per CDR3 protein. In the table there are approximately 110,000 distinct CDR3 sequences, around 94% of which are singletons. The study sequenced TCR beta in blood CD8+ and CD4+ T cells. It was negative isolation that provided the CD8+ and CD4+ T cells, whereas TEMRA cells were enriched by FACS. With respect to this clonotype: Antigen: not known.

In germline, CDR1 is KGHSH, CDR2 LQKENI. With 2 bases removed from V and 1 base from J, the gap between germline ends came to 5 bases. The CDR3 runs to 14 residues. This TCR derives from a human donor in good health. The specimen was CD4+ T cells from PBMCs. V usage is TRBV18 and J usage is TRBJ2-2, with D uncertain. CDR3 bases: TGTGCCAGCTCACCAATTGTGAACACCGGGGAGCTGTTTTTT. Its translation is CASSPIVNTGELFF.